A single sample is the source of the 14 T cell receptor beta chains below, sequenced in a study of blood T cells in healthy people across ages. Through a sample-barcoded 5' primer and a J-beta primer mix, a second PCR was run for about 7 to 12 cycles. MiXCR was run by TCRdb on the 5' RACE reads, yielding one entry per CDR3 protein. The sample shows about 320,000 distinct CDR3 sequences, roughly 27% of them seen only once. The sample taken for sequencing was blood. These receptors were taken from a woman aged 70-85 years in good health.

This rearrangement joins TRBV20-1 to TRBJ2-1, with D possibly TRBD2 on 6 matching bases. CDR1 and CDR2 from the germline V gene are DFQATT and SNEGSKA (reference sequence). V was pared by 5 bases and J by 5 bases, with 16 bases between. CDR3 length equals 14 residues. CDR3 DNA sequence: TGCAGTGCTGCGTTCGGGAGTAGCCACAATGAGCAGTTCTTC. Translation gives CSAAFGSSHNEQFF.

The chain couples TRBV7-9 to TRBJ2-3; D gene unclear. Germline V gene sequence: CDR1 SEHNR, CDR2 FQNEAQ (reference sequence). Trimming took off 3 bases at V and 5 bases at J, with 6 bases between the two ends. CDR3 size: 12 residues. The CDR3 loop is CASSFGVDTQYF. Here the CDR3 DNA reads TGTGCCAGCAGCTTCGGCGTAGATACGCAGTATTTT. Complete variable domain (other parts from reference TRBV7-9 and TRBJ2-3): DTGVSQNPRHKITKRGQNVTFRCDPISEHNRLYWYRQTLGQGPEFLTYFQNEAQLEKSRLLSDRFSAERPKGSFSTLEIQRTEQGDSAMYLCASSFGVDTQYFGPGTRLTVL.

There are a few counts of this clonotype. The rearrangement links TRBV5-5 to TRBJ2-1; 10 bases agree with TRBD2. The DNA end is a closer match to TRBJ2-7, so the J assignment may be wrong. This CDR3 is 17 amino acids long. Germline CDR1 SGHKS, CDR2 YYEKEE (reference sequence). CDR3 coding DNA: TGTGCCAGCAGCTTGGCTTCTTCGGCTAGCGGGAGCTACGAGCAGTACTTC. This codes for CASSLASSASGSYEQYF.

V gene TRBV12-3 or TRBV12-4 combines with J gene TRBJ1-5, with 8 bases matching TRBD1. The CDR3 has 17 amino acids. After removal of 1 base from V and 2 bases from J, the junction contained 7 bases not matched to a gene. CDR3 bases: TGTGCCAGCAGTTTAGACGGACAGGGCAGTGGCAATCAGCCCCAGCATTTT. Its translation: CASSLDGQGSGNQPQHF.

This chain connects TRBV28 to TRBJ2-5, with TRBD2 identical over 10 bases. Germline V gene data show CDR1 as MDHEN and CDR2 as SYDVKM. This CDR3 comprises 15 residues. V dropped 5 bases and J dropped 11; count of bases not matched to a gene: 14. CDR3 in DNA: TGTGCCAGCAGTCAGGGGGCAGCGGGAGGGCTTGAGCAGTACTTC. The encoded protein is CASSQGAAGGLEQYF.

This clonotype was seen only a few times. The genes are TRBV20-1 and TRBJ2-3; 9 bases align to TRBD2. In germline, CDR1 is DFQATT, CDR2 SNEGSKA (reference sequence). V was clipped by 1 base and J by 6 bases; unmatched bases: 11. The CDR3 covers 16 residues. The CDR3 nucleotides read TGCAGTGCTAGAGCCCAGGCTAGCGGGGACCGGGATACGCAGTATTTT. It translates to CSARAQASGDRDTQYF.

The J gene is TRBJ1-3, the V gene TRBV5-5; 9 positions match TRBD1. In germline, CDR1 is SGHKS, CDR2 YYEKEE (reference sequence). The CDR3 has 16 amino acids. V trimming: 4 bases; J trimming: 6 bases; junction bases outside the gene matches: 11. In DNA form, the CDR3 reads TGTGCCAGCAGCCAAATCGGGACAGGGAGACAAAACACCATATATTTT. Encoded protein: CASSQIGTGRQNTIYF.

The sample holds a few counts of this clonotype. The chain links TRBV20-1 to TRBJ1-4; possibly TRBD1 for D (5 bases). The CDR3 runs 15 residues. Trimming removed 5 bases at V and 7 bases at J, with 20 bases between. Germline-derived CDR1 and CDR2 are DFQATT and SNEGSKA (reference sequence). The CDR3 DNA is TGCAGTGCTGACCCCGGGCTACAGGCGGGTGAAAAACTGTTTTTT. As protein: CSADPGLQAGEKLFF.

This clonotype was seen only once. This sequence joins TRBV3-1 and TRBJ2-1; 7 bases map to TRBD2. The CDR3 covers 19 residues. The germline V gene encodes CDR1 LGHDT and CDR2 YNNKEL (reference sequence). The trim removed 1 base at V and 0 bases at J, leaving 12 bases unmatched. In nucleotides, the CDR3 is TGTGCCAGCAGCCAAGGGAGCGGGATCCCTGGAAGCTCCTACAATGAGCAGTTCTTC. This translates into CASSQGSGIPGSSYNEQFF.

This chain links TRBV28 with TRBJ2-5, with D perhaps TRBD1 or TRBD2 (5 bases each). TRBJ2-1 explains the end of the DNA better; the J call may be wrong. The CDR3 runs to 12 residues. Germline V gene lookup returns CDR1 MDHEN and CDR2 SYDVKM. CDR3 bases: TGTGCCAGCAGTCCACGACAGCGGGAGCAGTTCTTC. Translating gives CASSPRQREQFF.

This clonotype came up a few times. This sequence joins TRBV28 and TRBJ2-7, with TRBD2 matching 9 bases. The V segment lost 3 bases and the J segment 4 bases; nucleotides outside the gene matches: 4. This CDR3 comprises 14 residues. Germline lookup yields CDR1 MDHEN and CDR2 SYDVKM. The CDR3 DNA is TGTGCCAGCAGTTTTAGCGGGAGTGTGTACGAGCAGTACTTC. Protein product: CASSFSGSVYEQYF.

The J gene is TRBJ2-3, the V gene TRBV18; D possibly corresponds to TRBD1 (6 bases). Germline CDR1 reads KGHSH; CDR2 reads LQKENI. This CDR3 is built from 15 residues. Trimming pared 0 bases from V and 1 base from J, leaving 8 bases between. In nucleotides, the CDR3 is TGTGCCAGCTCACCACCCAGGGGAGGCACAGATACGCAGTATTTT. Protein sequence: CASSPPRGGTDTQYF.

This clonotype was seen more than once but under ten times. The chain joins TRBV12-3 or TRBV12-4 to TRBJ1-1, with D perhaps TRBD1 (6 bases). V dropped 2 bases and J dropped 7 bases, with 8 bases sitting between them. This CDR3 is 12 amino acids long. In nucleotides, the CDR3 is TGTGCCAGCAGTTTACAGGGGAATGAAGCTTTCTTT. Translated, it gives CASSLQGNEAFF.

This chain joins TRBV4-1 and TRBJ1-5, with D perhaps matching TRBD1 (6 bases). The CDR3 is 16 residues long. Germline values: CDR1 MGHRA, CDR2 YSYEKL. V was clipped by 4 bases and J by 6 bases, with 19 bases between them. CDR3 bases: TGCGCCAGCAGCCTTCACTGGGTCCGGGGGCCTCAGCCCCAGCATTTT. Its protein product is CASSLHWVRGPQPQHF.